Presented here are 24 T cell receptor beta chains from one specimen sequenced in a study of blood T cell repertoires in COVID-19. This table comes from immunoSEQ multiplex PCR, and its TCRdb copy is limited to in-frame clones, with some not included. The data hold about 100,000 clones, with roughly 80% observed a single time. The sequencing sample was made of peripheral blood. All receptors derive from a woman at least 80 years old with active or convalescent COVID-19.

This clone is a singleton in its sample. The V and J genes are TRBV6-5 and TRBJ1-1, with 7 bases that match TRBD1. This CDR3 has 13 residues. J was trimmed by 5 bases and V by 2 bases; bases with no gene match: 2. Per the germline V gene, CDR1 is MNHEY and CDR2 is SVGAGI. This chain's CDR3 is CASSYKTGTEAFF. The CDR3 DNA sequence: TGTGCCAGCAGTTACAAGACAGGGACTGAAGCTTTCTTT.

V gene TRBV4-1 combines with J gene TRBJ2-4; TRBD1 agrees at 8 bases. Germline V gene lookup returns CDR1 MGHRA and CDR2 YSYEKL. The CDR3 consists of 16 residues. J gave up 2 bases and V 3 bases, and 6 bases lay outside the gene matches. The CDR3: CASSQPQGATKNIQYF. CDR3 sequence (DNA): TGCGCCAGCAGCCAGCCCCAGGGGGCAACCAAAAACATTCAGTACTTC.

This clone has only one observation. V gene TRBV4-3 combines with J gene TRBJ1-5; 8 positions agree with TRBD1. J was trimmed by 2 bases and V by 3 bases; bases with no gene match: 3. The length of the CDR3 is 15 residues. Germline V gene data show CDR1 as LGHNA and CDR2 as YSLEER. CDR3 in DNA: TGCGCCAGCAGCCAGACAGGGGCGGGCAATCAGCCCCAGCATTTT. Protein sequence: CASSQTGAGNQPQHF.

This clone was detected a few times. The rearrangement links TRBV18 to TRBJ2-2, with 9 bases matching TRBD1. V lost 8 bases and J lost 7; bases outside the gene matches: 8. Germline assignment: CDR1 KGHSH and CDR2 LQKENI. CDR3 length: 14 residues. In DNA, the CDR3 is TGTGCCAGCCACCGGGACAGGGACTACGGGGAGCTGTTTTTT. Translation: CASHRDRDYGELFF. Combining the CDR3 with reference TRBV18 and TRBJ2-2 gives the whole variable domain NAGVMQNPRHLVRRRGQEARLRCSPMKGHSHVYWYRQLPEEGLKFMVYLQKENIIDESGMPKERFSAEFPKEGPSILRIQQVVRGDSAAYFCASHRDRDYGELFFGEGSRLTVL.

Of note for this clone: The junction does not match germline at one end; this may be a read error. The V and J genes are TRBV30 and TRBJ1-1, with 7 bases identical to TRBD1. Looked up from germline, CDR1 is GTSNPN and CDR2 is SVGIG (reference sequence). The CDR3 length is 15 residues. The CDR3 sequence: CAWSALGQANAEAFF. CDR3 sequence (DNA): TGTGCCTGGAGCGCCCTTGGACAGGCGAACGCTGAAGCTTTCTTT.

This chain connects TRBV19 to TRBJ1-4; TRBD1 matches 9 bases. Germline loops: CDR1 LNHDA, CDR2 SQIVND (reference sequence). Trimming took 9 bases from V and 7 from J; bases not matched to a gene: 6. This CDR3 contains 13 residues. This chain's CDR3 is CASRDRAPEKLFF. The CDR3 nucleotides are TGTGCCAGCCGGGACAGGGCGCCTGAAAAACTGTTTTTT.

The CDR3 bases are TGTGCCAGCAGCTTAGCAGGGCCCGTGGCAGGAAACACCATATATTTT. This translates into CASSLAGPVAGNTIYF. The V call is TRBV11-2, the J call TRBJ1-3, with D possibly TRBD1 on 5 matching bases. Germline values: CDR1 SGHAT, CDR2 FQNNGV. The CDR3 loop spans 16 amino acids. V was trimmed by 1 base and J by 4 bases, leaving 14 bases between them.

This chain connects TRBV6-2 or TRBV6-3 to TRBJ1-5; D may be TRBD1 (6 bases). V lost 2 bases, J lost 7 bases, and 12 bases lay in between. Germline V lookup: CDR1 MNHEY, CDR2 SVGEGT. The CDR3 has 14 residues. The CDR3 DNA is TGTGCCAGCAGTTACGGCAGGGGCCGACAGCCCCAGCATTTT. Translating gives CASSYGRGRQPQHF.

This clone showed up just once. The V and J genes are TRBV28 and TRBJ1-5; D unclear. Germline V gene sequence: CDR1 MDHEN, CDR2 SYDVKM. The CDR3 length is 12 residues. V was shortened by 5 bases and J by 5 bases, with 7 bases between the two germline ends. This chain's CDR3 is CASSILDQPQHF. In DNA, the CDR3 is TGTGCCAGCAGTATCCTTGATCAGCCCCAGCATTTT. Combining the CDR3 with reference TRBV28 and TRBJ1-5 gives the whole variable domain DVKVTQSSRYLVKRTGEKVFLECVQDMDHENMFWYRQDPGLGLRLIYFSYDVKMKEKGDIPEGYSVSREKKERFSLILESASTNQTSMYLCASSILDQPQHFGDGTRLSIL.

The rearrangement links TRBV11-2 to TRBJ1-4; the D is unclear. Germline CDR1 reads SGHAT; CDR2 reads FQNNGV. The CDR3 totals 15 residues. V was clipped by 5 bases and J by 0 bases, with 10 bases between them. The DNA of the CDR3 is TGTGCCAGCAGCCCCTTTCTTGCAACTAATGAAAAACTGTTTTTT. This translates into CASSPFLATNEKLFF.

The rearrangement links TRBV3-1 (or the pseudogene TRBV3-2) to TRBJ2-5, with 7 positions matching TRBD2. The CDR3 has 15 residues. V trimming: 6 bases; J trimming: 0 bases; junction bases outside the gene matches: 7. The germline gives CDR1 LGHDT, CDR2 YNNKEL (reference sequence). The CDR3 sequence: CASSSSGEYQETQYF. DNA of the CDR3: TGTGCCAGCAGTTCCAGCGGGGAGTACCAAGAGACCCAGTACTTC.

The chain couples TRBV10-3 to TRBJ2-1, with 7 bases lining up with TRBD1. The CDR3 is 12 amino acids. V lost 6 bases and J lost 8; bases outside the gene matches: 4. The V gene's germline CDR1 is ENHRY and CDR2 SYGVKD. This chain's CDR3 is CAISTTGDEQFF. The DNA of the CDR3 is TGTGCCATCAGCACTACAGGGGATGAGCAGTTCTTC.

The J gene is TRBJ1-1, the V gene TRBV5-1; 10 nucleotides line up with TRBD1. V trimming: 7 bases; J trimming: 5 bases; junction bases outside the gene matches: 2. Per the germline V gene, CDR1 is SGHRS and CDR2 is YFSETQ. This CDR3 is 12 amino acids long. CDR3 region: CASWDRGTEAFF. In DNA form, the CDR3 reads TGCGCCAGCTGGGACAGGGGAACTGAAGCTTTCTTT.

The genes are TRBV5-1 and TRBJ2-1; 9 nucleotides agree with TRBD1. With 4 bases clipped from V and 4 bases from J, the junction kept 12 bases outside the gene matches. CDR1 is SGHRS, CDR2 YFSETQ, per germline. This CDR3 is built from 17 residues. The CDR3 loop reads CASSKTPPGQGYNEQFF. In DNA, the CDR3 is TGCGCCAGCAGCAAGACACCCCCGGGACAGGGATACAATGAGCAGTTCTTC.

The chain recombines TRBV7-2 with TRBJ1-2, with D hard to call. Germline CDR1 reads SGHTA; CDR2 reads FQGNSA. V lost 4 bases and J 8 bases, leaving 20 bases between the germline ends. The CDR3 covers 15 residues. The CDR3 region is CASSSDPGGEWGYTF. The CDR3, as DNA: TGTGCCAGCAGCTCCGACCCGGGCGGGGAGTGGGGCTACACCTTC.

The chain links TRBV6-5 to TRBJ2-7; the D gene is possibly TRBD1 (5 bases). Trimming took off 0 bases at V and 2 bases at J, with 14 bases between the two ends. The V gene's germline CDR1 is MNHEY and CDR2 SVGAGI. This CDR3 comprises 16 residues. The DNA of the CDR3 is TGTGCCAGCAGTTACTCCTCGCTACAGGCCCCCTACGAGCAGTACTTC. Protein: CASSYSSLQAPYEQYF.

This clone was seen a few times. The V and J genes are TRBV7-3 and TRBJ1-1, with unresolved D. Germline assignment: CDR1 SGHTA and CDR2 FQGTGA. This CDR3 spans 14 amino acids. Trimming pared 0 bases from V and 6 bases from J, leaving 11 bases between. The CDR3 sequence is CASSLTATVPEAFF. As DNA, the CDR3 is TGTGCCAGCAGCTTAACCGCCACAGTTCCTGAAGCTTTCTTT.

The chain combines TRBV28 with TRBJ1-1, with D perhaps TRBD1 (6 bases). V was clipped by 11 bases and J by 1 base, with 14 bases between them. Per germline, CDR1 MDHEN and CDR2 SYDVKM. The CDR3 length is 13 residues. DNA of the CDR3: TGTGCCGGACGGGGGGCGCGGAACACTGAAGCTTTCTTT. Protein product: CAGRGARNTEAFF.

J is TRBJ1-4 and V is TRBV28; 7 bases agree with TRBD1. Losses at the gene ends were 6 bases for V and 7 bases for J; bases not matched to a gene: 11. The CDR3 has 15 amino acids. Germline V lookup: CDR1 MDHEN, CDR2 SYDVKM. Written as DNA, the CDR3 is TGTGCCAGCAGGATACAGGGGTTCCCGCGTGAAAAACTGTTTTTT. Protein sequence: CASRIQGFPREKLFF.

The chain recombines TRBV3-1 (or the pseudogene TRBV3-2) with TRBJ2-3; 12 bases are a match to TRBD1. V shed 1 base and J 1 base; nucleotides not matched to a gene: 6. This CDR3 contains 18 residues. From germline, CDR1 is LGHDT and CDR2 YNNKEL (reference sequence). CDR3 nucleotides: TGTGCCAGCAGCCAAGGGAGAGGGACAGGGGGCGGCACAGATACGCAGTATTTT. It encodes CASSQGRGTGGGTDTQYF.

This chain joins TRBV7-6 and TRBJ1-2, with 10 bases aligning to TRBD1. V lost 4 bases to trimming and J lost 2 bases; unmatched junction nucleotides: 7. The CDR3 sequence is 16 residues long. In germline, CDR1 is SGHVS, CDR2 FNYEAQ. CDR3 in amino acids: CASSSGTGADNYGYTF. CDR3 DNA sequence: TGTGCCAGCAGCTCCGGGACAGGGGCGGACAACTATGGCTACACCTTC.

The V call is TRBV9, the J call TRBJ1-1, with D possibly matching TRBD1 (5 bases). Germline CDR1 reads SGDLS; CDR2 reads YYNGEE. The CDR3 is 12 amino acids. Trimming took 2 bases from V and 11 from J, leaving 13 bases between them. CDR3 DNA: TGTGCCAGCAGCGTCCAGGGCCCGAGGGCTTTCTTT. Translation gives CASSVQGPRAFF.

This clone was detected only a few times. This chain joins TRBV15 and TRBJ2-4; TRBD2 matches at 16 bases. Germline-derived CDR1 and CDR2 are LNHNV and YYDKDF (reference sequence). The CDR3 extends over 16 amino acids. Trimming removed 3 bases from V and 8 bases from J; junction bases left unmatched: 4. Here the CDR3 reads CATSSGTSGGADIQYF. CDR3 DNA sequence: TGTGCCACCAGCAGCGGGACTAGCGGGGGGGCGGACATTCAGTACTTC.

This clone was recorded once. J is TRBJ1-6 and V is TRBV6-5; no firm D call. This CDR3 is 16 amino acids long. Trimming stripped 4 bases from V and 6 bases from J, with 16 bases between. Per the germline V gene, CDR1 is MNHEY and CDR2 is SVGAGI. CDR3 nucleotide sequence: TGTGCCAGCAGTTCCCTGACGGAGAAATTTAATTCACCCCTCCACTTT. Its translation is CASSSLTEKFNSPLHF.